This TCR beta chain was retrieved from a study of cytomegalovirus exposure and HLA in healthy donors. In this sample, this clone turned up a few times. The study ran its PCR with 60 Vbeta and 13 Jbeta primers. Measured with immunoSEQ multiplex PCR; TCRdb has only the in-frame clones, and not every one. The table records over 65,000 clones, roughly 77% of them present only once. Germline V gene data show CDR1 as LNHNV and CDR2 as YYDKDF (reference sequence). Germline trimming cut 5 bases from V and 5 bases from J; bases unmatched to any gene: 7. The CDR3 totals 14 residues. The genes are TRBV15 and TRBJ2-5; 8 bases are shared with TRBD1. The receptor's source is a man aged 40-50 years in good health and CMV-seronegative. The sample was PBMCs. The CDR3 sequence: CATSGGQGQETQYF. CDR3 DNA sequence: TGTGCCACCAGCGGCGGACAGGGACAGGAGACCCAGTACTTC.